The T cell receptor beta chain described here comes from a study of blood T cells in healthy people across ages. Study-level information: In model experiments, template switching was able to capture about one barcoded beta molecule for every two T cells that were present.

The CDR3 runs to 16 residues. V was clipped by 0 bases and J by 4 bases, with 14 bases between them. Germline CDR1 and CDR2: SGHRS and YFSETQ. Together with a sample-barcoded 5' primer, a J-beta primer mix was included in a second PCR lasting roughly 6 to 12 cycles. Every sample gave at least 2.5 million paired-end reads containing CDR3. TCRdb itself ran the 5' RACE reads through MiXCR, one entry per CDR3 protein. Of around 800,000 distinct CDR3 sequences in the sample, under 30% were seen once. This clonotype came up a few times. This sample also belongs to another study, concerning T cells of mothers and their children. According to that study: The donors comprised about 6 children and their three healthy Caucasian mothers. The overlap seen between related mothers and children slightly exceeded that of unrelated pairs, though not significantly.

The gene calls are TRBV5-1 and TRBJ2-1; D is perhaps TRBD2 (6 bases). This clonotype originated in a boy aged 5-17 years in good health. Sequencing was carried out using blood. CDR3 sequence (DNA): TGCGCCAGCAGCTTGGGGGCCGGGACTGGATACAATGAGCAGTTCTTC. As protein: CASSLGAGTGYNEQFF.